One and the same sample provided the 25 T cell receptor beta chains below, sequenced in a study of blood T cell repertoires in COVID-19. Produced via immunoSEQ multiplex PCR; TCRdb's table is partial and in-frame only. The sample has approximately 21,000 clones, about nine tenths seen once. The sequencing sample was made of peripheral blood. The receptor source for this set is a woman over 75 with active or convalescent COVID-19.

The chain recombines TRBV6-2 or TRBV6-3 with TRBJ2-3; 7 bases match TRBD2. After removal of 4 bases from V and 2 bases from J, the junction contained 9 bases not matched to a gene. There are 16 residues in the CDR3. In germline, CDR1 is MNHEY, CDR2 SVGEGT. CDR3 bases: TGTGCCAGCAGTTTCAGACGCGGGGGATACACAGATACGCAGTATTTT. It translates to CASSFRRGGYTDTQYF.

The J gene is TRBJ1-6, the V gene TRBV18; a possible D gene is TRBD1 (6 bases). Trimming stripped 9 bases from V and 6 bases from J, with 18 bases between. Germline CDR1 KGHSH, CDR2 LQKENI. This CDR3 is 15 amino acids long. The DNA for the CDR3 is TGTGCCAGTCAATTCAGCGGGGGCTTTAATTCACCCCTCCACTTT. Its translation is CASQFSGGFNSPLHF.

The chain carries TRBV13 and TRBJ1-4, with D unresolved. Trimming left V 8 bases short and J 8 bases short, with 21 bases between. CDR1 PRHDT and CDR2 FYEKMQ come from the germline V gene (reference sequence). The CDR3 has 15 residues. DNA for the CDR3: TGTGCCAGCGCATCCGCGTCGGGATTGGGGGAAAAACTGTTTTTT. Protein sequence: CASASASGLGEKLFF.

The chain is built from TRBV20-1 and TRBJ2-2; 8 positions agree with TRBD2. V lost 3 bases, J lost 0 bases, and 12 bases stayed unmatched. CDR1 DFQATT and CDR2 SNEGSKA come from the germline V gene (reference sequence). The CDR3 is 18 amino acids. In DNA form, the CDR3 reads TGCAGTGCTAGTATGGGAGCGGGGGCGCAAACGAACACCGGGGAGCTGTTTTTT. It is translated as CSASMGAGAQTNTGELFF.

This chain connects TRBV7-8 to TRBJ2-7, with D possibly TRBD2 on 7 matching bases. The CDR3 totals 15 residues. The V end was cut by 5 bases, the J end by 6 bases, with 20 bases between. CDR1 SGHVS and CDR2 FQNEAQ come from the germline V gene. The CDR3 nucleotides read TGTGCCAGCAGCCTCAGCTTTGGGGGGGCTGGCGAGCAGTACTTC. Translation gives CASSLSFGGAGEQYF.

The chain employs TRBV19 and TRBJ2-3, with D hard to call. Per germline, CDR1 LNHDA and CDR2 SQIVND (reference sequence). The CDR3 is 13 residues long. The germline V and J ends were trimmed by 3 bases and 4 bases, with 8 bases remaining between them. CDR3 in amino acids: CASSIGLADTQYF. The CDR3 DNA reads TGTGCCAGTAGTATCGGTTTGGCAGATACGCAGTATTTT.

This rearrangement joins TRBV7-2 to TRBJ1-5; 10 bases agree with TRBD1. The V gene's germline CDR1 is SGHTA and CDR2 FQGNSA. With V trimmed by 6 bases and J by 7 bases, 6 bases remained unmatched. This CDR3 region has 14 residues. CDR3 amino acids: CASSWDRGGQPQHF. The DNA of the CDR3 is TGTGCCAGCAGTTGGGACAGGGGCGGGCAGCCCCAGCATTTT.

The chain couples TRBV6-6 to TRBJ1-1; D is perhaps TRBD1 (6 bases). Trimming removed 6 bases from V and 1 base from J, with 12 bases in between. The length of the CDR3 is 14 residues. The V gene's germline CDR1 is MNHNY and CDR2 SVGAGI (reference sequence). The CDR3 here is CASSQDSRNTEAFF. CDR3 coding DNA: TGTGCCAGCAGCCAGGACAGCCGGAACACTGAAGCTTTCTTT.

This chain links TRBV18 with TRBJ2-7; 8 nucleotides line up with TRBD2. Trimming cost V 4 bases and J 5 bases; bases outside gene matches: 10. CDR3 length: 15 residues. Per germline, CDR1 KGHSH and CDR2 LQKENI. The CDR3 loop reads CASSLAGQASNEQYF. The CDR3 nucleotides read TGTGCCAGCTCACTAGCGGGGCAGGCGAGCAACGAGCAGTACTTC.

The chain couples TRBV5-6 to TRBJ2-7; D ambiguous. Germline V CDR1 and CDR2: SGHDT, YYEEEE. The CDR3 contains 15 residues. V dropped 0 bases and J dropped 3 bases, with 13 bases sitting between them. As DNA, the CDR3 is TGTGCCAGCAGCTTGGCCGCGGATCTACACTACGAGCAGTACTTC. Translation: CASSLAADLHYEQYF.

V is TRBV7-9 and J is TRBJ2-2; D may be TRBD1 (9 bases). There are 17 residues in the CDR3. V lost 4 bases to trimming and J lost 5 bases, with 20 bases between them. Germline V gene data show CDR1 as SEHNR and CDR2 as FQNEAQ (reference sequence). As DNA, the CDR3 is TGTGCCAGCAGCTCCGGGGGGGACAGGGTTGGAACCGGGGAGCTGTTTTTT. Translated: CASSSGGDRVGTGELFF.

V gene TRBV28 combines with J gene TRBJ2-2; D is possibly TRBD1 (5 bases). This CDR3 has 15 residues. Germline lookup yields CDR1 MDHEN and CDR2 SYDVKM. V was cut by 6 bases and J by 5 bases, with 16 bases left in between. The CDR3 region is CASRPTTENTGELFF. The CDR3 nucleotides are TGTGCCAGCAGACCGACGACAGAGAATACCGGGGAGCTGTTTTTT.

V usage is TRBV19 and J usage is TRBJ1-1; TRBD1 matches 9 bases. The length of the CDR3 is 13 residues. Trimming took 9 bases from V and 1 from J; bases not matched to a gene: 3. Germline lookup yields CDR1 LNHDA and CDR2 SQIVND (reference sequence). CDR3 bases: TGTGCCAGCCGGGACAGGGAGAACACTGAAGCTTTCTTT. Its translation is CASRDRENTEAFF.

The chain employs TRBV5-1 and TRBJ1-1; D may be TRBD1 (5 bases). The CDR3 is 20 amino acids. V was shortened by 0 bases and J by 3 bases, with 27 bases between the two germline ends. In germline, CDR1 is SGHRS, CDR2 YFSETQ. In nucleotides, the CDR3 is TGCGCCAGCAGCTTGGCATTCTTTGACTGGAACGGAGGAGGGGACACTGAAGCTTTCTTT. Its translation is CASSLAFFDWNGGGDTEAFF.

This CDR3 reads CASSLYLVRQGGYTF. CDR3 nucleotides: TGTGCCAGCAGTTTATATCTAGTTCGGCAGGGTGGCTACACCTTC. This sequence joins TRBV28 and TRBJ1-2; D possibly corresponds to TRBD1 (5 bases). The length of the CDR3 is 15 residues. Germline assignment: CDR1 MDHEN and CDR2 SYDVKM. V was trimmed by 1 base and J by 7 bases, leaving 16 bases between them.

This clone was seen a handful of times. J is TRBJ2-7 and V is TRBV20-1, with D perhaps matching TRBD1 (6 bases). This CDR3 is 11 amino acids long. The germline CDR1 and CDR2 sequences are DFQATT and SNEGSKA (reference sequence). Between the trimmed V and J ends, which lost 0 bases and 9 bases, there was a span of 9 bases. In DNA, the CDR3 is TGCAGTGCTAGAGAACAGGGCAGGCAGTACTTC. This encodes CSAREQGRQYF.

This clone was counted a single time. This chain connects TRBV19 to TRBJ2-6, with D tentatively TRBD1 (6 bases). The CDR3 is made up of 15 amino acids. Germline CDR1 reads LNHDA; CDR2 reads SQIVND (reference sequence). The V end was cut by 7 bases, the J end by 0 bases, with 10 bases between. CDR3 coding DNA: TGTGCCAGTACCGACAGGAACTCTGGGGCCAACGTCCTGACTTTC. Its translation is CASTDRNSGANVLTF.

The chain is built from TRBV5-6 and TRBJ2-7, with D possibly matching TRBD2 (6 bases). Trimming stripped 1 base from V and 0 bases from J, with 11 bases between. Germline values: CDR1 SGHDT, CDR2 YYEEEE. CDR3 size: 15 residues. This CDR3 is CASSLFSGSSYEQYF. As DNA, the CDR3 is TGTGCCAGCAGCTTGTTTAGCGGCAGCTCCTACGAGCAGTACTTC.

J is TRBJ1-5 and V is TRBV11-2, with D unclear. The CDR3 is 15 residues long. The V and J ends lost 1 base and 1 base respectively, with 8 bases between them. Germline CDR1 and CDR2: SGHAT and FQNNGV. CDR3 nucleotide sequence: TGTGCCAGCAGCTTAGTAGCGGGGAGCAATCAGCCCCAGCATTTT. Residues: CASSLVAGSNQPQHF.

The chain employs TRBV5-4 and TRBJ2-1, with TRBD1 matching 7 bases. Looked up from germline, CDR1 is SGHNT and CDR2 is YYREEE (reference sequence). J was trimmed by 0 bases and V by 1 base; bases with no gene match: 4. This CDR3 is built from 16 residues. The DNA of the CDR3 is TGTGCCAGCAGCTTGATGTCAGGGGGCTCCTACAATGAGCAGTTCTTC. It encodes CASSLMSGGSYNEQFF. The variable domain in full, completed from reference TRBV5-4 and TRBJ2-1, reads ETGVTQSPTHLIKTRGQQVTLRCSSQSGHNTVSWYQQALGQGPQFIFQYYREEENGRGNFPPRFSGLQFPNYSSELNVNALELDDSALYLCASSLMSGGSYNEQFFGPGTRLTVL.

J is TRBJ1-3 and V is TRBV9; 9 nucleotides match TRBD1. Looked up from germline, CDR1 is SGDLS and CDR2 is YYNGEE. Unmatched junction bases numbered 6, after V lost 2 bases and J lost 0 bases. The CDR3 has 17 amino acids. The CDR3 here is CASSVMGQGNSGNTIYF. The CDR3 DNA is TGTGCCAGCAGCGTGATGGGACAGGGAAACTCTGGAAACACCATATATTTT.

The gene calls are TRBV30 and TRBJ2-7; TRBD1 aligns across 8 bases. V shed 5 bases, J shed 5 bases, and the junction held 5 bases outside the gene matches. The CDR3 extends over 12 amino acids. Looked up from germline, CDR1 is GTSNPN and CDR2 is SVGIG (reference sequence). The CDR3 DNA sequence: TGTGCCTGGGATAGGACAGGGCACGAGCAGTACTTC. Its translation is CAWDRTGHEQYF.

This clone is a singleton in its sample. The chain uses TRBV29-1 and TRBJ2-1, with unresolved D. This CDR3 contains 12 residues. V lost 7 bases, J lost 7 bases, and 14 bases lay in between. The germline gives CDR1 SQVTM, CDR2 ANQGSEA. CDR3 in amino acids: CSGHQVVNEQFF. The DNA for the CDR3 is TGCAGCGGGCACCAGGTTGTTAATGAGCAGTTCTTC.

This chain uses TRBV4-3 with TRBJ1-4, with 8 nucleotides matching TRBD1. The CDR3 runs to 16 residues. Trimming took 0 bases from V and 3 from J; bases not matched to a gene: 3. CDR1 and CDR2 (germline): LGHNA, YSLEER. CDR3 region: CASSQDEGQANEKLFF. The CDR3, as DNA: TGCGCCAGCAGCCAAGATGAGGGACAGGCTAATGAAAAACTGTTTTTT.

This chain links TRBV19 with TRBJ1-5, with a tentative D call TRBD1 (5 bases). Trimming shortened V by 5 bases and J by 5 bases, and 16 bases separated the two germline ends. This CDR3 spans 15 amino acids. Germline CDR1 and CDR2: LNHDA and SQIVND (reference sequence). As DNA, the CDR3 is TGTGCCAGTAGTGTCGGGACCCGGGGGTATCAGCCCCAGCATTTT. Translation gives CASSVGTRGYQPQHF.